This T cell receptor beta chain comes out of a study of shared clonotypes between healthy human individuals. Sequencing was performed with immunoSEQ multiplex PCR; in TCRdb, only in-frame clones are kept and a portion is missing. This table holds about 680,000 clones, around two thirds found once. The CDR3 has 17 amino acids. The germline CDR1 and CDR2 sequences are KGHSH and LQKENI. Trimming removed 0 bases from V and 4 bases from J, with 18 bases in between. This rearrangement joins TRBV18 to TRBJ1-2; D ambiguous. This TCR derives from a woman between 25 and 40 years old in good health. The material sequenced was memory CD4+ T cells sorted from blood. As for subset: CD45RA-negative fraction. The CDR3: CASSPPILAGGLYGYTF. The CDR3 nucleotides are TGTGCCAGCTCACCACCGATCTTGGCAGGAGGGCTCTATGGCTACACCTTC.